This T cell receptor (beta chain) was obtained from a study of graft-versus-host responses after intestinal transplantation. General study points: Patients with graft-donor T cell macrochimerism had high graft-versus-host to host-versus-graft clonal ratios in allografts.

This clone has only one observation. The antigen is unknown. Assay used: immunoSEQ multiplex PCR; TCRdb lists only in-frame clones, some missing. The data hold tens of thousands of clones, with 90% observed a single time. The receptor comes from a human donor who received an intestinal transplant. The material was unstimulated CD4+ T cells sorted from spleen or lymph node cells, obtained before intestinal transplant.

The CDR3 DNA is TGTGCCATCGCGCCAGGGCAGGGTGATCAGCCCCAGCATTTT. Protein product: CAIAPGQGDQPQHF. The chain has TRBV10-3 and TRBJ1-5; a possible D gene is TRBD1 (5 bases). The germline V gene has CDR1 ENHRY and CDR2 SYGVKD. V was cut by 8 bases and J by 5 bases, with 16 bases left in between. CDR3 length equals 14 residues.